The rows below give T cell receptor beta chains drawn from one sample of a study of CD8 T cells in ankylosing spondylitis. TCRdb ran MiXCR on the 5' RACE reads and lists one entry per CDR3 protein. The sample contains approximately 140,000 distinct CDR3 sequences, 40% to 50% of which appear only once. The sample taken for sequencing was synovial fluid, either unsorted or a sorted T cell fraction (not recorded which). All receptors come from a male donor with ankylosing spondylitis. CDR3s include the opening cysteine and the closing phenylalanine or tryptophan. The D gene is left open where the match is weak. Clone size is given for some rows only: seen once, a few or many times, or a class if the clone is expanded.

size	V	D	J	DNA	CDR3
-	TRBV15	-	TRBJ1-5	TGTGCCACCAGCAGAGAAGCCGGGAATCAGCCCCAGCATTTT	CATSREAGNQPQHF
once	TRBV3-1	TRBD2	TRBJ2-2	TGTGCCAGCAGCCAAGGGGGACTAGCGCACCAACGGTGGCACACCGGGGAGCTGTTTTTT	CASSQGGLAHQRWHTGELFF
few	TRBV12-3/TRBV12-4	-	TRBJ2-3	TGTGCCAGCAGTTTAGTCGGGAGCGATGCGGGTACCTCAGATACGCAGTATTTT	CASSLVGSDAGTSDTQYF
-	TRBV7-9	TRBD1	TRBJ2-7	TGTGCCAGCAGCTTAGCGAGGACAGGGGATGATACGCAGTACTTC	CASSLARTGDDTQYF
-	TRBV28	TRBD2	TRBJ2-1	TGTGCCAGCAGTTTATCGCCCCGTACTAGCGGGAGGAGTGACAATGAGCAGTTCTTC	CASSLSPRTSGRSDNEQFF
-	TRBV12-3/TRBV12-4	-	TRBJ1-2	TGTGCCAGCAGTTTTTCCCCACGGGGTTTGTTGGGCTACACCTTC	CASSFSPRGLLGYTF
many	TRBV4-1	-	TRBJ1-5	TGCGCCAGCAGCCAAGAGGGGGGAGGGGTTGGGCCCCAGCATTTT	CASSQEGGGVGPQHF
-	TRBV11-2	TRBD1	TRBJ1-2	TGTGCCAGCAGCTATACAGGGGGCGATGGCTACACCTTC	CASSYTGGDGYTF
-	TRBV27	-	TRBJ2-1	TGTGCCAGCACAACCCCCCGTACGTCCTACAATGAGCAGTTCTTC	CASTTPRTSYNEQFF
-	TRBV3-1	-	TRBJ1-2	TGTGCCAGCAGCCCCGGGACTTACTATGGCTACACCTTC	CASSPGTYYGYTF
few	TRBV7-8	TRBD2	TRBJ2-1	TGTGCCTCCCGAGACCCAGCGGGAGCTCACAATGAGCAGTTCTTC	CASRDPAGAHNEQFF
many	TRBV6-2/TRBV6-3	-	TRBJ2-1	TGTGCCAGCAGCTTTGATGACAGCTACAATGAGCAGTTCTTC	CASSFDDSYNEQFF
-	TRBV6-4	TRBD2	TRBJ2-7	TGTGCCAGCACCGACGGACTAGGAAGGATTATGGCCTACGAGCAGTACTTC	CASTDGLGRIMAYEQYF
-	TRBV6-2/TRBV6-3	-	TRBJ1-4	TGTGCCAGCAGTTATCCGGACCTTGCAACTAATGAAAAACTGTTTTTT	CASSYPDLATNEKLFF
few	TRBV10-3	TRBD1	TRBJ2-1	TGTGCCATCAGTGAGTCCCCCCTACAAACAGGGGATGGGCATGACCAGTTCTTC	CAISESPLQTGDGHDQFF